What follows are 9 T cell receptor beta chains derived from one specimen sequenced in a study of T cell repertoires in cytomegalovirus infection. Antigen specificity for these receptors is unknown. One entry per CDR3 protein results from TCRdb running MiXCR on the reads. The sample comprises about 770,000 distinct CDR3 sequences, around 29% of which are singletons, and less than 15% rests with the top ten. The starting material was cultured CD8+ T cells from PBMCs, obtained from culture after CMV antigen stimulation. All receptors derive from a human donor in good health (CMV status not recorded). Some clones in this sample may be carry-over from other donors' samples.

The genes are TRBV28 and TRBJ1-1; 8 nucleotides agree with TRBD1. V was clipped by 5 bases and J by 6 bases; unmatched bases: 11. Germline-derived CDR1 and CDR2 are MDHEN and SYDVKM. The length of the CDR3 is 15 residues. The CDR3 nucleotides read TGTGCCAGCAGTACCCTGGACAGGGCGCACTCTGAAGCTTTCTTT. This translates into CASSTLDRAHSEAFF. The full variable domain, its missing parts supplied by reference TRBV28 and TRBJ1-1, is DVKVTQSSRYLVKRTGEKVFLECVQDMDHENMFWYRQDPGLGLRLIYFSYDVKMKEKGDIPEGYSVSREKKERFSLILESASTNQTSMYLCASSTLDRAHSEAFFGQGTRLTVV.

The gene calls are TRBV4-3 and TRBJ2-5; 9 bases are shared with TRBD1. The trim removed 5 bases at V and 4 bases at J, leaving 8 bases unmatched. Germline CDR1 LGHNA, CDR2 YSLEER. CDR3 length: 15 residues. The CDR3 DNA is TGCGCCAGCAGCATCCGGGACAGGGATAGAGAGACCCAGTACTTC. Translated: CASSIRDRDRETQYF.

This clonotype was detected many times. The CDR3 region is CASSLDRGGNEQFF. DNA for the CDR3: TGTGCCAGCAGCTTAGACAGGGGTGGGAATGAGCAGTTCTTC. The J gene is TRBJ2-1, the V gene TRBV7-8; 7 bases map to TRBD1. The V and J ends lost 1 base and 7 bases, in that order; junction bases with no gene match: 4. The CDR3 covers 14 residues. Per the germline V gene, CDR1 is SGHVS and CDR2 is FQNEAQ.

The genes are TRBV6-5 and TRBJ1-6, with 7 bases identical to TRBD1. The CDR3 sequence is 13 residues long. Trimming cost V 5 bases and J 15 bases; bases outside gene matches: 10. Per the germline V gene, CDR1 is MNHEY and CDR2 is SVGAGI. In nucleotides, the CDR3 is TGTGCCAGCAGTCCGACAGGGCAAGGGCACCTCCACTTT. Protein sequence: CASSPTGQGHLHF.

In nucleotides, the CDR3 is TGTGCTAGTGTCGGGAAGGGATCTGAAGCTTTCTTT. Protein product: CASVGKGSEAFF. V gene TRBV12-5 combines with J gene TRBJ1-1, with no clear D. CDR1 and CDR2 (germline): LGHNT, FRNRAP. The CDR3 spans 12 residues. V was cut by 7 bases and J by 6 bases, with 12 bases left in between.

The chain joins TRBV5-1 to TRBJ2-1; no clear D gene. V gave up 2 bases and J gave up 2 bases, with 5 bases separating them. Per germline, CDR1 SGHRS and CDR2 YFSETQ. This CDR3 has 13 amino acids. CDR3 loop: CASSFEAYNEQFF. The CDR3 DNA reads TGCGCCAGCAGCTTCGAGGCCTACAATGAGCAGTTCTTC.

The DNA of the CDR3 is TGTGCCAGCAGCATGGGGACTAGCGGGGCATATTACAATGAGCAGTTCTTC. It yields the protein CASSMGTSGAYYNEQFF. The rearrangement links TRBV9 to TRBJ2-1; 13 bases match TRBD2. The germline gives CDR1 SGDLS, CDR2 YYNGEE. This CDR3 is built from 17 residues. Trimming took 4 bases from V and 4 from J; bases not matched to a gene: 8.

As DNA, the CDR3 is TGTGCCATTTCAGGGAACACTGAAGCTTTCTTT. Its protein is CAISGNTEAFF. The chain employs TRBV10-3 and TRBJ1-1; no definite D call. The germline gives CDR1 ENHRY, CDR2 SYGVKD. V lost 9 bases to trimming and J lost 1 base, with 6 bases between them. This CDR3 has 11 residues.

The chain combines TRBV20-1 with TRBJ1-1, with 8 bases fitting TRBD1. V lost 5 bases to trimming and J lost 2 bases; unmatched junction nucleotides: 7. CDR3 length: 14 residues. Germline V gene lookup returns CDR1 DFQATT and CDR2 SNEGSKA (reference sequence). The CDR3 bases are TGCAGTGCTCCGAGGACAGGGCTCAACACTGAAGCTTTCTTT. Its translation: CSAPRTGLNTEAFF.